This TCR beta chain was identified during a study of cytomegalovirus exposure and HLA in healthy donors. Study at large: Out of 350 to 400 genotyped donors, about 80% belonged to the Caucasian-associated ancestry cluster.

Researchers ran the PCR with 60 Vbeta and 13 Jbeta primers. In the source study's methods: Later, roughly 86 million unique TCR beta chains were counted in an analysis, and roughly 11 million of them were shared. The assay was immunoSEQ multiplex PCR, and TCRdb's table has in-frame clones only and misses some. V and J calls and clone size are given by that table; D and trimming were obtained from the DNA. The sample holds around 97,000 clones, around three quarters seen once. Between the trimmed V and J ends, which lost 3 bases and 10 bases, there was a span of 21 bases. In germline, CDR1 is GTSNPN, CDR2 SVGIG (reference sequence). The CDR3 contains 14 residues.

The sequence derives from a man aged 45 to 65 in good health and CMV-seropositive. The rearrangement uses TRBV30 and TRBJ2-5; TRBD2 might be the D (6 bases). The specimen was PBMCs. The CDR3 sequence is CAWSESQIQEGQYF. In nucleotides, the CDR3 is TGTGCCTGGAGCGAGAGTCAGATTCAGGAGGGCCAGTACTTC.